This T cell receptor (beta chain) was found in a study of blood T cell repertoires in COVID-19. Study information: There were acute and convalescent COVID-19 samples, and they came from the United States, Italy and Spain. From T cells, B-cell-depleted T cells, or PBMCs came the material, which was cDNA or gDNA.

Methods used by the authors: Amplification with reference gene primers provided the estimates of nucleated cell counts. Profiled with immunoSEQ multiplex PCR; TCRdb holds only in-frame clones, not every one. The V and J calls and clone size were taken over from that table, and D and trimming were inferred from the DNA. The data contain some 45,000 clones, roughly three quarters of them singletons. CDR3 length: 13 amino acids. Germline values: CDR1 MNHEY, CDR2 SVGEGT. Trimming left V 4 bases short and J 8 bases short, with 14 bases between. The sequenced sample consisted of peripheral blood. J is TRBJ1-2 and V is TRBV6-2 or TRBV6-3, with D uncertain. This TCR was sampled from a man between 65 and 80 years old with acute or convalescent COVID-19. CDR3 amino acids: CASSFWREGGYTF. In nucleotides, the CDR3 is TGTGCCAGCAGTTTTTGGAGGGAAGGCGGCTACACCTTC.